These T cell receptor beta chains were read from a single sample in a study of blood T cells in healthy people across ages. Using its own MiXCR run on the 5' RACE reads, TCRdb lists one record per CDR3 protein. The sample consists of approximately 730,000 distinct CDR3 sequences, about 53% of them appearing once. The sequenced material came from blood. The receptor source for this set is a man older than 75 in good health. The CDR3 runs from the conserved cysteine through the conserved F or W. Each record gives: J gene, D gene, CDR3 length, clone size, V gene, CDR3 DNA, CDR3 protein. The D gene is left open where the match is weak. Size tells how often a clone was seen (once, few, many) or the class of an expanded clone, and some rows leave it out.

>TRBJ2-4|TRBD1|17|.|TRBV6-6
TGTGCCAGCAGTTACCGGACAGGGCTTGTTTCCAAAAACATTCAGTACTTC
CASSYRTGLVSKNIQYF
>TRBJ2-7|.|13|.|TRBV7-2
TGTGCCAGCAGCTTAGTATCGGGCCGCGAGCAGTACTTC
CASSLVSGREQYF
>TRBJ2-7|.|14|.|TRBV29-1
TGCAGCGTTGGGACGATTGGGGGAGGCTACGAGCAGTACTTC
CSVGTIGGGYEQYF
>TRBJ2-5|TRBD2|16|few|TRBV12-3/TRBV12-4
TGTGCCAGCAGTTTAGCGCTCCTAGCGGTGGGGCTGACCCAGTACTTC
CASSLALLAVGLTQYF
>TRBJ1-2|TRBD1|14|.|TRBV4-2
TGTGCCAGCAGCCACAGGGGGCTTAGCTATGGCTACACCTTC
CASSHRGLSYGYTF
>TRBJ1-1|TRBD1|14|.|TRBV28
TGTGCCAGCGACATTCAGGGGGTGAACACTGAAGCTTTCTTT
CASDIQGVNTEAFF
>TRBJ2-7|TRBD2|18|.|TRBV7-9
TGTGCCAGCAGCTCCACTTTCGCGACTAGCGGGAGGGTATACGAGCAGTACTTC
CASSSTFATSGRVYEQYF
>TRBJ2-1|.|16|.|TRBV6-5
TGTGCCAGCAGTTACTCGAAGGGGCGATCTTACAATGAGCAGTTCTTC
CASSYSKGRSYNEQFF
>TRBJ2-1|.|15|.|TRBV25-1
TGTGCCAGCAGTGAATATGAGCAGGTCGATGATGAGCAGTTCTTC
CASSEYEQVDDEQFF
>TRBJ2-3|.|15|.|TRBV7-2
TGTGCCAGCAGCTTAGAAAGGCTGACCACAGATACGCAGTATTTT
CASSLERLTTDTQYF
>TRBJ2-7|TRBD1|18|.|TRBV5-1
TGCGCCAGCAGCCGGGGAGTTGGGACAGGTTCGCTGTTATACGAGCAGTACTTC
CASSRGVGTGSLLYEQYF
>TRBJ1-1|.|13|.|TRBV3-1
TGTGCCAGCAGCCATGGTGGTTTCACTGAAGCTTTCTTT
CASSHGGFTEAFF
>TRBJ1-5|.|14|.|TRBV5-5
TGTGCCAGCAGCATCACAGGGATACGTCAGCCCCAGCATTTT
CASSITGIRQPQHF
>TRBJ2-3|.|14|.|TRBV19
TGTGCCAGTATGTTCGGGAGAGGCACAGGTACGCAGTATTTT
CASMFGRGTGTQYF
>TRBJ2-1|.|13|.|TRBV28
TGTGCCAGCGGTGGGGCGGCCCCGGGTGAGCAGTTCTTC
CASGGAAPGEQFF
>TRBJ2-7|.|13|many|TRBV3-1
TGTGCCAGCAGCCAAGACGGGGCCTACGAGCAGTACTTC
CASSQDGAYEQYF
>TRBJ1-5|.|14|.|TRBV10-3
TGTGCCATCAGTGAAACAGCTAAGGCCCAGCCCCAGCATTTT
CAISETAKAQPQHF
>TRBJ2-5|TRBD2|18|.|TRBV4-1
TGCGCCAGCAGCCAAGAGGGGACTAGCGGTTACTCCCTCAATGAGCAGTACTTC
CASSQEGTSGYSLNEQYF
>TRBJ2-7|TRBD2|11|few|TRBV29-1
TGCAGCGTCGGACTAGCGGGAGAATTGTACTTC
CSVGLAGELYF
>TRBJ2-4|TRBD2|15|.|TRBV6-6
TGTGCCAGCTCCACGCTAGCGGGAGGTTGGGAAGAGCAGTACTTC
CASSTLAGGWEEQYF
>TRBJ2-7|TRBD1|13|once|TRBV7-2
TGTGCCAGCAGCTTAGCCGAGGGGGCCGAGCAGTACTTC
CASSLAEGAEQYF
>TRBJ2-3|TRBD1|18|few|TRBV27
TGTGCCAGCAGTTCCCCTCGGGGGACAGGGGGCCAGAAAGGATACGCGTATTTT
CASSSPRGTGGQKGYAYF
>TRBJ2-1|TRBD2|19|.|TRBV4-1
TGCGCCAGCAGCCAACGAGGACTAGCGGGAGGGTTCCGGAACAATGAGCAGTTCTTC
CASSQRGLAGGFRNNEQFF
>TRBJ2-3|.|16|.|TRBV6-5
TGTGCCAGCAGCCCCCCGGGCGGGATAGCCTCAGATACGCAGTATTTT
CASSPPGGIASDTQYF
>TRBJ1-2|.|13|.|TRBV12-3/TRBV12-4
TGTGCCAGCAGTTTTAGTTACAGGGCTGGCTACACCTTC
CASSFSYRAGYTF
>TRBJ1-2|.|12|.|TRBV24-1
TGTGCCACCGGAAAACTGGGCTCTGGCTACACCTTC
CATGKLGSGYTF
>TRBJ2-6|.|17|.|TRBV20-1
TGCAGTGCTAGAGGGGGGGAGGCCTGGTCGGGGGCCAACGTCCTGACTTTC
CSARGGEAWSGANVLTF
>TRBJ2-1|.|12|.|TRBV5-1
TGCGCCAGCAGCTTGGACGCGGAGGAGCAGTTCTTC
CASSLDAEEQFF
>TRBJ2-4|TRBD2|15|.|TRBV11-2
TGTGCCAGCAGCGGGCGGACTAGCGCTCGAAACATTCAGTACTTC
CASSGRTSARNIQYF
>TRBJ2-1|TRBD2|15|.|TRBV6-1
TGTGCCAGCAGTCTGGGACTAGTGGTGGGCAATGAGCAGTTCTTC
CASSLGLVVGNEQFF